This entry lists 30 T cell receptor beta chains sequenced from one sample in a study of T-cell memory formation after mild COVID-19. One entry per CDR3 protein results from TCRdb running MiXCR on the 5' RACE reads. The sample lists about 500,000 distinct CDR3 sequences; about 20% were seen once. Sequencing was done on a sample of PBMCs or a T cell subset sorted from them (not recorded which). Receptor source: an adult woman who had mild COVID-19 (a few samples of this study predate the infection). Cell type and time point are not known.

The chain recombines TRBV11-2 with TRBJ1-1, with D tentatively TRBD1 (5 bases). Trimming left V 5 bases short and J 5 bases short, with 18 bases between. The CDR3 contains 15 residues. CDR1 and CDR2 (germline): SGHAT, FQNNGV. The CDR3 bases are TGTGCCAGCAGCACCAATGGCAGGGCAGGGACTGAAGCTTTCTTT. This gives the protein CASSTNGRAGTEAFF.

The chain recombines TRBV5-1 with TRBJ2-7; D not certain. V lost 1 base to trimming and J lost 0 bases, with 8 bases between them. The CDR3 sequence is 14 residues long. Germline V gives CDR1 SGHRS, CDR2 YFSETQ. CDR3 amino acids: CASSLLPDSYEQYF. The CDR3 DNA is TGCGCCAGCAGCTTGTTGCCAGACTCCTACGAGCAGTACTTC.

The table lists this clonotype with a few counts. V gene TRBV7-9 combines with J gene TRBJ2-2; D may be TRBD2 (6 bases). This CDR3 comprises 17 residues. Trimming removed 1 base from V and 2 bases from J, with 14 bases in between. Germline CDR1 reads SEHNR; CDR2 reads FQNEAQ (reference sequence). The CDR3 bases are TGTGCCAGCAGCTTAGTCTGGCTAGCGCCCAACACCGGGGAGCTGTTTTTT. Amino acid sequence: CASSLVWLAPNTGELFF.

In its sample, this clonotype was seen a few times. The chain is built from TRBV3-1 and TRBJ2-7, with D perhaps being TRBD1 or TRBD2 (5 bases each). Trimming cost V 8 bases and J 2 bases, with 10 bases left between them. The V gene's germline CDR1 is LGHDT and CDR2 YNNKEL (reference sequence). CDR3 length equals 12 residues. As DNA, the CDR3 is TGTGCCAGCGGGGACGGGACCTACGAGCAGTACTTC. It translates to CASGDGTYEQYF.

This clonotype came up a few times. The rearrangement uses TRBV4-1 and TRBJ2-5; TRBD1 is a possible D gene (5 bases). This CDR3 region has 15 residues. CDR1 is MGHRA and CDR2 is YSYEKL in the germline V gene. The germline V and J ends were trimmed by 2 bases and 2 bases, with 12 bases remaining between them. In DNA, the CDR3 is TGCGCCAGCAGCCAACTTATTGACAGTCAAGAGACCCAGTACTTC. It translates to CASSQLIDSQETQYF.

The V gene is TRBV2, the J gene TRBJ1-5; the D gene is possibly TRBD1 (6 bases). The length of the CDR3 is 14 residues. V lost 6 bases to trimming and J lost 0 bases, with 9 bases between them. Germline loops: CDR1 SNHLY, CDR2 FYNNEI. CDR3 sequence: CASSPGASNQPQHF. CDR3 bases: TGTGCCAGCAGCCCAGGGGCTAGCAATCAGCCCCAGCATTTT.

This clonotype was picked up a small number of times. The chain uses TRBV6-5 and TRBJ2-7; D possibly uses TRBD1 or TRBD2 (6 bases each). V lost 6 bases and J lost 5, with 20 bases in between. The CDR3 has 15 residues. Germline V gene lookup returns CDR1 MNHEY and CDR2 SVGAGI. In DNA form, the CDR3 reads TGTGCCAGCAGGGGGGCGTGGTCCCGGGGGAACGAGCAGTACTTC. This encodes CASRGAWSRGNEQYF.

The gene calls are TRBV3-1 and TRBJ2-7; TRBD2 might be the D (5 bases). Looked up from germline, CDR1 is LGHDT and CDR2 is YNNKEL (reference sequence). V lost 1 base and J lost 3, with 10 bases in between. The CDR3 contains 14 residues. The CDR3 is CASSQAGNFYEQYF. CDR3 nucleotides: TGTGCCAGCAGCCAAGCGGGAAATTTCTACGAGCAGTACTTC.

This chain uses TRBV29-1 with TRBJ2-1, with TRBD1 matching 8 bases. V shed 3 bases, J shed 7 bases, and the junction held 5 bases outside the gene matches. Looked up from germline, CDR1 is SQVTM and CDR2 is ANQGSEA. The CDR3 is made up of 13 amino acids. CDR3 in DNA: TGCAGCGTTGATCCATGGACAGGGAATGAGCAGTTCTTC. It encodes CSVDPWTGNEQFF.

This clonotype was seen a few times. The gene calls are TRBV30 and TRBJ2-6; TRBD1 matches at 8 bases. Germline CDR1 and CDR2: GTSNPN and SVGIG (reference sequence). V dropped 8 bases and J dropped 0; count of bases not matched to a gene: 12. The CDR3 runs 17 residues. CDR3 sequence reads: CALRAGGPFSGANVLTF. The CDR3 DNA sequence: TGTGCCCTGAGGGCAGGGGGCCCTTTCTCTGGGGCCAACGTCCTGACTTTC.

This chain links TRBV6-5 with TRBJ2-3; D gene unclear. V was trimmed by 4 bases and J by 4 bases, leaving 18 bases between them. Germline lookup yields CDR1 MNHEY and CDR2 SVGAGI. The CDR3 is made up of 16 amino acids. The CDR3 reads CASSSAIVPAPDTQYF. In nucleotides, the CDR3 is TGTGCCAGCAGTTCCGCTATTGTCCCCGCACCAGATACGCAGTATTTT.

This clonotype was recorded a few times. V gene TRBV13 combines with J gene TRBJ2-1, with TRBD2 matching 10 bases. Trimming took 2 bases from V and 6 from J; bases not matched to a gene: 4. Per the germline V gene, CDR1 is PRHDT and CDR2 is FYEKMQ (reference sequence). CDR3 length: 15 amino acids. The CDR3 bases are TGTGCCAGCAGCTTAAGCGGGGGGGCCGCCAATGAGCAGTTCTTC. Amino acids: CASSLSGGAANEQFF. The full variable domain, rest sourced from reference TRBV13 and TRBJ2-1, is AAGVIQSPRHLIKEKRETATLKCYPIPRHDTVYWYQQGPGQDPQFLISFYEKMQSDKGSIPDRFSAQQFSDYHSELNMSSLELGDSALYFCASSLSGGAANEQFFGPGTRLTVL.

This clonotype was seen a handful of times. The rearrangement joins TRBV7-6 to TRBJ2-7; 13 bases match TRBD2. The germline gives CDR1 SGHVS, CDR2 FNYEAQ. This CDR3 has 16 residues. V lost 5 bases to trimming and J lost 7 bases; unmatched junction nucleotides: 11. CDR3 coding DNA: TGTGCCAGCAGCCCCGGACTAGCGGGAGCATGGCGAGAGCAGTACTTC. Amino acids: CASSPGLAGAWREQYF.

The chain couples TRBV12-3 or TRBV12-4 to TRBJ2-1; D is ambiguous. Trimming stripped 7 bases from V and 10 bases from J, with 17 bases between. The CDR3 covers 13 residues. The chain's CDR3 is CASNLRGLTEQFF. As DNA, the CDR3 is TGTGCCAGCAACCTACGTGGGCTTACGGAGCAGTTCTTC.

V and J are TRBV5-1 and TRBJ1-1, with D hard to call. V lost 5 bases to trimming and J lost 1 base, with 18 bases between them. The CDR3 has 16 residues. Per germline, CDR1 SGHRS and CDR2 YFSETQ. The CDR3 bases are TGCGCCAGCAGGAGGGAAGGATGTTCTCAGAACACTGAAGCTTTCTTT. Its protein product is CASRREGCSQNTEAFF.

This chain joins TRBV7-6 and TRBJ2-7; maybe TRBD1 (6 bases). Germline V gene data show CDR1 as SGHVS and CDR2 as FNYEAQ. V gave up 2 bases and J gave up 4 bases, with 15 bases separating them. This CDR3 contains 15 residues. CDR3 region: CASSLSQGLKYEQYF. Written as DNA, the CDR3 is TGTGCCAGCAGCTTAAGCCAGGGGCTCAAGTACGAGCAGTACTTC.

This clonotype was observed a handful of times. This chain connects TRBV7-2 to TRBJ2-5, with 8 bases aligning to TRBD2. The length of the CDR3 is 15 residues. CDR1 SGHTA and CDR2 FQGNSA come from the germline V gene. V shed 5 bases, J shed 0 bases, and the junction held 5 bases outside the gene matches. CDR3 DNA: TGTGCCAGCAGCGCGGGGGGCTTGTACCAAGAGACCCAGTACTTC. Translated, it gives CASSAGGLYQETQYF.

This clonotype has just a few counts. The genes are TRBV12-3 or TRBV12-4 and TRBJ2-7; tentative D call: TRBD2 (6 bases). This CDR3 region has 14 residues. The V end lost 2 bases, the J end lost 3 bases, and 11 bases lay between the germline ends. The CDR3 loop is CASSLSRENYEQYF. In nucleotides, the CDR3 is TGTGCCAGCAGTTTATCCCGGGAGAACTACGAGCAGTACTTC.

The V and J genes are TRBV7-9 and TRBJ2-7, with 9 positions matching TRBD1. Germline V gene lookup returns CDR1 SEHNR and CDR2 FQNEAQ (reference sequence). The CDR3 has 16 residues. Unmatched junction bases numbered 10, after V lost 5 bases and J lost 2 bases. CDR3 in DNA: TGTGCCAGCAGCCCATCCTCCGGGACAGGGACCTACGAGCAGTACTTC. Translating gives CASSPSSGTGTYEQYF.

The chain carries TRBV6-2 or TRBV6-3 and TRBJ1-2, with 7 positions matching TRBD1. Trimming at V came to 6 bases and at J to 8 bases, leaving 6 bases not matched to a gene. Germline CDR1 MNHEY, CDR2 SVGEGT. The CDR3 loop spans 12 amino acids. CDR3 coding DNA: TGTGCCAGCAGGATGACAGGGAGCGGCTACACCTTC. Translation: CASRMTGSGYTF.

The chain is built from TRBV15 and TRBJ1-1, with 7 bases identical to TRBD1. Germline lookup yields CDR1 LNHNV and CDR2 YYDKDF (reference sequence). This CDR3 has 14 residues. V trimming: 0 bases; J trimming: 7 bases; junction bases outside the gene matches: 5. CDR3 sequence (DNA): TGTGCCACCAGCAGAGATGACCAGGGGGGTGAAGCTTTCTTT. It encodes CATSRDDQGGEAFF.

Here the CDR3 reads CSATTSRRASGSHTGELFF. For the CDR3, the DNA is TGCAGTGCTACTACCTCCCGGAGGGCTAGCGGGAGTCACACCGGGGAGCTGTTTTTT. The gene calls are TRBV20-1 and TRBJ2-2; TRBD2 agrees at 10 bases. This CDR3 spans 19 amino acids. Losses at the gene ends were 4 bases for V and 3 bases for J; bases not matched to a gene: 17. Germline-derived CDR1 and CDR2 are DFQATT and SNEGSKA (reference sequence).

This chain joins TRBV6-6 and TRBJ1-3; no clear D gene. Trimming took off 2 bases at V and 0 bases at J, with 8 bases between the two ends. This CDR3 has 15 residues. Per germline, CDR1 MNHNY and CDR2 SVGAGI (reference sequence). The CDR3 bases are TGTGCCAGCAGTTACAGTGCCGTCTCTGGAAACACCATATATTTT. It is translated as CASSYSAVSGNTIYF.

The chain carries TRBV7-9 and TRBJ2-1, with a tentative D call TRBD1 (6 bases). V dropped 1 base and J dropped 5 bases, with 15 bases sitting between them. The CDR3 loop spans 16 amino acids. Germline values: CDR1 SEHNR, CDR2 FQNEAQ (reference sequence). DNA of the CDR3: TGTGCCAGCAGCTTAGGGGACATTTCCCCGAACAATGAGCAGTTCTTC. Protein product: CASSLGDISPNNEQFF.

This clonotype was observed a few times. The chain couples TRBV20-1 to TRBJ2-7; possibly TRBD2 for D (6 bases). From germline, CDR1 is DFQATT and CDR2 SNEGSKA (reference sequence). Trimming removed 3 bases at V and 3 bases at J, with 15 bases between. The CDR3 contains 14 residues. The CDR3 sequence is CSASSPGGIYEQYF. The CDR3 DNA follows: TGCAGTGCTAGTTCCCCCGGCGGGATCTACGAGCAGTACTTC.

This clonotype was observed a few times. V and J are TRBV3-1 and TRBJ2-2; 8 nucleotides agree with TRBD1. CDR3 size: 16 residues. V was clipped by 4 bases and J by 2 bases; unmatched bases: 6. Germline CDR1 LGHDT, CDR2 YNNKEL (reference sequence). CDR3 sequence: CASSPFDRGNTGELFF. The CDR3, as DNA: TGTGCCAGCAGCCCCTTTGACAGGGGCAACACCGGGGAGCTGTTTTTT.

This clonotype was found a few times. V and J are TRBV4-3 and TRBJ2-5; D call uncertain. CDR1 is LGHNA, CDR2 YSLEER, per germline. Trimming stripped 7 bases from V and 5 bases from J, with 20 bases between. This CDR3 contains 15 residues. CDR3 region: CASTPFYARKETQYF. CDR3 in DNA: TGCGCCAGCACTCCCTTTTATGCCAGAAAGGAGACCCAGTACTTC.

This rearrangement joins TRBV11-2 to TRBJ2-7, with 10 bases lining up with TRBD2. Germline V lookup: CDR1 SGHAT, CDR2 FQNNGV. The CDR3 runs 16 residues. The V gene end was trimmed by 7 bases and the J gene end by 2 bases; junction bases not matched to a gene: 11. In DNA form, the CDR3 reads TGTGCCAGCACCCGACCCGGGACTAGCGAGACCTACGAGCAGTACTTC. As protein: CASTRPGTSETYEQYF.

V gene TRBV28 combines with J gene TRBJ2-5, with no clear D. The J call may be wrong; the DNA end is better matched by TRBJ2-1. The germline gives CDR1 MDHEN, CDR2 SYDVKM. This CDR3 comprises 12 residues. The DNA for the CDR3 is TGTGCCAGCAGTTTAGAGGCTTTTGAGCAGTTCTTC. Its translation is CASSLEAFEQFF.

This clonotype was seen more than once but under ten times. The V and J genes are TRBV20-1 and TRBJ2-2; no clear D. Trimming removed 3 bases at V and 0 bases at J, with 8 bases between. The CDR3 runs 14 residues. The germline CDR1 and CDR2 sequences are DFQATT and SNEGSKA (reference sequence). This chain's CDR3 is CSASNSPNTGELFF. The CDR3 DNA follows: TGCAGTGCTAGTAACAGCCCGAACACCGGGGAGCTGTTTTTT.